One and the same sample provided the 3 T cell receptor beta chains below, sequenced in a study of blood T cell repertoires in COVID-19. Produced via immunoSEQ multiplex PCR; TCRdb's table is partial and in-frame only. Of approximately 45,000 clones listed, 80% to 90% are singletons. Specimen: peripheral blood. The receptors derive from a woman older than 75 with acute or convalescent COVID-19.

This chain joins TRBV19 and TRBJ1-4, with D perhaps matching TRBD1 (6 bases). Per germline, CDR1 LNHDA and CDR2 SQIVND (reference sequence). The CDR3 is 15 residues long. The ends were cut back, 6 bases at V and 0 bases at J, with 11 bases in the middle. The DNA of the CDR3 is TGTGCCAGTAGCTACGCAGGGGCAACTAATGAAAAACTGTTTTTT. This encodes CASSYAGATNEKLFF. Full variable domain (rest looked up from reference TRBV19 and TRBJ1-4): DGGITQSPKYLFRKEGQNVTLSCEQNLNHDAMYWYRQDPGQGLRLIYYSQIVNDFQKGDIAEGYSVSREKKESFPLTVTSAQKNPTAFYLCASSYAGATNEKLFFGSGTQLSVL.

This clone was seen only a few times. The V call is TRBV7-9, the J call TRBJ1-6; 7 nucleotides match TRBD1. This CDR3 has 13 amino acids. Germline V gene lookup returns CDR1 SEHNR and CDR2 FQNEAQ (reference sequence). The junction had 1 base not matched to a gene; V was cut back by 4 bases and J by 7 bases. CDR3: CASSSGGNSPLHF. DNA of the CDR3: TGTGCCAGCAGCTCAGGGGGGAATTCACCCCTCCACTTT. The whole variable domain, remainder taken from reference TRBV7-9 and TRBJ1-6, is DTGVSQNPRHKITKRGQNVTFRCDPISEHNRLYWYRQTLGQGPEFLTYFQNEAQLEKSRLLSDRFSAERPKGSFSTLEIQRTEQGDSAMYLCASSSGGNSPLHFGNGTRLTVT.

V is TRBV5-1 and J is TRBJ1-1; D is possibly TRBD1 (5 bases). CDR1 and CDR2 from the germline V gene are SGHRS and YFSETQ. This CDR3 comprises 15 residues. With 4 bases removed from V and 0 bases from J, the gap between germline ends came to 13 bases. The CDR3 is CASSQAGPMNTEAFF. CDR3 nucleotides: TGCGCCAGCAGCCAGGCGGGACCGATGAACACTGAAGCTTTCTTT.